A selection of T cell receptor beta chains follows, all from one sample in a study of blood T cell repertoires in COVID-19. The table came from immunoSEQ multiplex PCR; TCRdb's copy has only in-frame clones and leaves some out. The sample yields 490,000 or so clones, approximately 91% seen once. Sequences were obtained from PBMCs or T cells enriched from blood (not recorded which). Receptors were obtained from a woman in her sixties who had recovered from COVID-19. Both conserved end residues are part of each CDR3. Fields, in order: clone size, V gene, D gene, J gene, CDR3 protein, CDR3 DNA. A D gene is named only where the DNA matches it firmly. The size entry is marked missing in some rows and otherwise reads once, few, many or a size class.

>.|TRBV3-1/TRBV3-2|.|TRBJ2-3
CASSPDRSFTDTQCF
TGTGCCAGCAGCCCCGACAGGAGTTTCACAGATACGCAGTGTTTT
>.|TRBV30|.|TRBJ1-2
CAWSKKRLLEGYTF
TGTGCCTGGAGCAAAAAAAGGCTGCTAGAGGGCTACACCTTC
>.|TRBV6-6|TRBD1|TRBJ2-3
CASSYSDREGDTQYF
TGTGCCAGCAGTTACTCGGACAGGGAAGGAGATACGCAGTATTTT
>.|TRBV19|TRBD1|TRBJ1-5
CASSTKGQGSNQPQHF
TGTGCCAGTAGTACAAAGGGACAGGGAAGCAATCAGCCCCAGCATTTT
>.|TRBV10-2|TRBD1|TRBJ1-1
CASSEIGQGPQAFF
TGCGCCAGCAGTGAGATTGGACAGGGTCCCCAAGCTTTCTTT
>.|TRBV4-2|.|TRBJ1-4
CASSQDRRVTNEKLFF
TGTGCCAGCAGCCAAGATAGGAGGGTAACTAATGAAAAACTGTTTTTT
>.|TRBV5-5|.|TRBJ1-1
CASSLGTGSMNTEAFF
TGTGCCAGCAGCTTGGGAACAGGCTCGATGAACACTGAAGCTTTCTTT
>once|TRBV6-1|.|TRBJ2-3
CASSDAAASRDTQYF
TGTGCCAGCAGTGATGCGGCAGCATCTCGGGATACGCAGTATTTT
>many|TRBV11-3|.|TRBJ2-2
CASSSLRGSTGELFF
TGTGCCAGCAGCTCCCTTAGGGGCAGCACCGGGGAGCTGTTTTTT
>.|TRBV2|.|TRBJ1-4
CASRRGITNEKLFF
TGTGCCAGCAGGAGGGGGATCACTAATGAAAAACTGTTTTTT
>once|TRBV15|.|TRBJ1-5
CATSPEGGSNQPQHF
TGTGCCACCAGCCCCGAAGGGGGTTCGAATCAGCCCCAGCATTTT
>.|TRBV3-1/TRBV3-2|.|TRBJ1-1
CASSQDWGDTEAFF
TGTGCCAGCAGCCAAGATTGGGGGGACACTGAAGCTTTCTTT
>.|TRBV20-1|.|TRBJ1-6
CSASQGGSYNSPLHF
TGCAGTGCTAGTCAAGGGGGCTCCTATAATTCACCCCTCCACTTT
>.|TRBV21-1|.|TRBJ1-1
CASDRDDTEAFF
TGTGCCAGCGACAGGGACGACACTGAAGCTTTCTTT
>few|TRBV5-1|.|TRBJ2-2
CASSLGSTVGELFF
TGCGCCAGCAGCTTGGGGTCCACAGTCGGGGAGCTGTTTTTT
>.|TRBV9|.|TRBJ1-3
CASSVALGANTIYF
TGTGCCAGCAGCGTAGCGTTAGGGGCAAACACCATATATTTT
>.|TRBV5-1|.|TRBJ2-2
CASSLVQGLNTGELFF
TGCGCCAGCAGCTTGGTTCAGGGATTAAACACCGGGGAGCTGTTTTTT
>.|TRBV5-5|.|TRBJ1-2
CASSLEARGYGYTF
TGTGCCAGCAGCTTGGAGGCACGGGGCTATGGCTACACCTTC
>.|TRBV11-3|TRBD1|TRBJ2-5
CASSSGQGVIFQETQYF
TGTGCCAGCAGCTCGGGACAGGGGGTAATATTCCAAGAGACCCAGTACTTC
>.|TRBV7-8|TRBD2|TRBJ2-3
CASSLELAGGHADTQYF
TGTGCCAGCAGCTTAGAACTAGCGGGGGGGCATGCAGATACGCAGTATTTT
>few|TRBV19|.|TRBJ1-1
CASSIAGGLGAEAFF
TGTGCCAGTAGTATAGCGGGGGGGCTAGGGGCTGAAGCTTTCTTT
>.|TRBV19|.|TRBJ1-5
CASSINQDNQPQHF
TGTGCCAGTAGTATAAACCAGGACAATCAGCCCCAGCATTTT
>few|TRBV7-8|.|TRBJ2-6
CASSFSPLSGVPLSGANVLTF
TGTGCCAGCAGCTTTTCCCCCCTCTCAGGCGTACCCCTCTCTGGGGCCAACGTCCTGACTTTC
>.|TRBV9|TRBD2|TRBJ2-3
CASSPRLAGGGADTQYF
TGTGCCAGCAGCCCTCGACTAGCGGGGGGTGGGGCAGATACGCAGTATTTT
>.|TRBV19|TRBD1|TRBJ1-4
CASSMGQGDEKLFF
TGTGCCAGTAGTATGGGGCAGGGGGACGAAAAACTGTTTTTT
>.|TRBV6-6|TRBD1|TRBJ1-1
CASSYGQVIMNTEAFF
TGTGCCAGCAGTTACGGACAGGTTATAATGAACACTGAAGCTTTCTTT
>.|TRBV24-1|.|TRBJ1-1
CATRTGYLNTEAFF
TGTGCCACCAGGACAGGTTATTTGAACACTGAAGCTTTCTTT